These 32 T cell receptor beta chains were all obtained from the same sample, sequenced in a study of cytomegalovirus exposure and HLA in healthy donors. PCR employed 60 Vbeta and 13 Jbeta primers. Assay: immunoSEQ multiplex PCR; the TCRdb copy retains only in-frame clones and omits some. The sample has about 280,000 clones; approximately 90% are singletons. The sample taken for sequencing was PBMCs. These receptors originate from a woman aged 18-30 years in good health and CMV-seronegative.

This clone appeared once. The J gene is TRBJ2-1, the V gene TRBV9; D may be TRBD1 (6 bases). The CDR3 has 15 residues. Germline V gene data show CDR1 as SGDLS and CDR2 as YYNGEE. V shed 3 bases and J shed 3 bases, with 13 bases lying between them. The chain's CDR3 is CASSATTGVYNEQFF. The CDR3 DNA reads as TGTGCCAGCAGCGCAACGACAGGAGTCTACAATGAGCAGTTCTTC.

In nucleotides, the CDR3 is TGTGCCAGCAGCTTAAGGCATCGGGGGACCCCAGAAAGAAATATGAACACTGAAGCTTTCTTT. Translating gives CASSLRHRGTPERNMNTEAFF. The V and J genes are TRBV7-3 and TRBJ1-1; possible D gene TRBD1, 5 bases. Per germline, CDR1 SGHTA and CDR2 FQGTGA. V was shortened by 1 base and J by 0 bases, with 27 bases between the two germline ends. The CDR3 runs 21 residues.

V usage is TRBV18 and J usage is TRBJ1-6; 7 nucleotides match TRBD1. The CDR3 totals 14 residues. Germline V gene lookup returns CDR1 KGHSH and CDR2 LQKENI. V gave up 4 bases and J gave up 6 bases; unmatched junction bases: 3. The CDR3 protein is CASSQGTVNSPLHF. The DNA of the CDR3 is TGTGCCAGCTCACAGGGGACAGTTAATTCACCCCTCCACTTT.

The chain employs TRBV15 and TRBJ2-6, with TRBD2 identical over 12 bases. The CDR3 contains 17 residues. Germline CDR1 reads LNHNV; CDR2 reads YYDKDF (reference sequence). The V segment lost 3 bases and the J segment 9 bases; nucleotides outside the gene matches: 9. The CDR3 sequence: CATSSTSGGTPSNVLTF. DNA for the CDR3: TGTGCCACCAGCAGCACTAGCGGGGGGACCCCTAGCAACGTCCTGACTTTC.

The chain uses TRBV15 and TRBJ1-1; 7 nucleotides match TRBD1. V lost 5 bases to trimming and J lost 9 bases; unmatched junction nucleotides: 12. Germline V CDR1 and CDR2: LNHNV, YYDKDF (reference sequence). The CDR3 is made up of 14 amino acids. CDR3 sequence (DNA): TGTGCCACCAGCCCAGGACAGGACCCACTGAAAGCTTTCTTT. This gives the protein CATSPGQDPLKAFF.

This clone has just one count. The chain carries TRBV30 and TRBJ1-2; a weak D match, TRBD1 (5 bases). Trimming shortened V by 6 bases and J by 10 bases, and 12 bases separated the two germline ends. The CDR3 extends over 10 amino acids. Germline lookup yields CDR1 GTSNPN and CDR2 SVGIG (reference sequence). The DNA for the CDR3 is TGTGCCTGCTCCCCGGGGGACTACACCTTC. As protein: CACSPGDYTF. Full variable domain (outside the CDR3, taken from reference TRBV30 and TRBJ1-2): SQTIHQWPATLVQPVGSPLSLECTVEGTSNPNLYWYRQAAGRGLQLLFYSVGIGQISSEVPQNLSASRPQDRQFILSSKKLLLSDSGFYLCACSPGDYTFGSGTRLTVV.

V usage is TRBV19 and J usage is TRBJ2-5; 8 nucleotides align to TRBD1. Germline CDR1 LNHDA, CDR2 SQIVND (reference sequence). Unmatched junction bases numbered 3, after V lost 2 bases and J lost 4 bases. The CDR3 runs 14 residues. In DNA form, the CDR3 reads TGTGCCAGTAGTATACAGGGGGCACGAGAGACCCAGTACTTC. Translated: CASSIQGARETQYF.

V gene TRBV19 combines with J gene TRBJ1-1, with a weak D call TRBD1 (6 bases). This CDR3 is built from 15 residues. Trimming took 4 bases from V and 0 from J, leaving 12 bases between them. The germline V gene has CDR1 LNHDA and CDR2 SQIVND (reference sequence). The CDR3 DNA sequence: TGTGCCAGTAGTAGGGGGGGCATGTTGAACACTGAAGCTTTCTTT. This sequence encodes CASSRGGMLNTEAFF.

V is TRBV15 and J is TRBJ1-2; unclear D gene. Germline values: CDR1 LNHNV, CDR2 YYDKDF (reference sequence). Deletions cut 0 bases from V and 0 bases from J, with 5 bases between. This CDR3 region has 14 residues. The CDR3 protein is CATSREQPNYGYTF. Here the CDR3 DNA reads TGTGCCACCAGCAGAGAACAGCCTAACTATGGCTACACCTTC.

This rearrangement joins TRBV7-6 to TRBJ1-6; 9 bases map to TRBD1. This CDR3 has 15 residues. Germline V gene data show CDR1 as SGHVS and CDR2 as FNYEAQ. V gave up 4 bases and J gave up 10 bases; unmatched junction bases: 8. Here the CDR3 reads CASSSTGGRESPLHF. CDR3 DNA sequence: TGTGCCAGCAGCTCGACAGGGGGAAGGGAATCACCCCTCCACTTT.

The gene calls are TRBV30 and TRBJ1-1; a weak D match, TRBD1 (5 bases). The V end lost 0 bases, the J end lost 4 bases, and 9 bases lay between the germline ends. The CDR3 covers 13 residues. Germline values: CDR1 GTSNPN, CDR2 SVGIG (reference sequence). The chain's CDR3 is CAWSVRRATEAFF. The CDR3 DNA sequence: TGTGCCTGGAGTGTACGCAGGGCCACTGAAGCTTTCTTT.

The V and J genes are TRBV7-8 and TRBJ2-1; D may be TRBD2 (6 bases). The V gene's germline CDR1 is SGHVS and CDR2 FQNEAQ. Trimming left V 2 bases short and J 3 bases short, with 11 bases between. This CDR3 has 15 amino acids. CDR3 sequence: CASSLPGGGYNEQFF. CDR3 bases: TGTGCCAGCAGCTTACCCGGGGGTGGCTACAATGAGCAGTTCTTC.

This clone has just a few counts. The chain uses TRBV6-4 and TRBJ2-7; TRBD1 matches at 11 bases. V was pared by 3 bases and J by 3 bases, with 4 bases of the junction left unmatched. Germline V CDR1 and CDR2: MRHNA, SNTAGT. The CDR3 extends over 15 amino acids. CDR3 in amino acids: CASSERGTGGYEQYF. CDR3 coding DNA: TGTGCCAGCAGTGAGAGAGGGACAGGGGGCTACGAGCAGTACTTC.

The chain carries TRBV30 and TRBJ1-5, with TRBD1 matching over 9 bases. The CDR3 is made up of 17 amino acids. V shed 4 bases and J 1 base; nucleotides not matched to a gene: 11. Germline assignment: CDR1 GTSNPN and CDR2 SVGIG (reference sequence). The CDR3 spells CAWKGGPGTGSNQPQHF. CDR3 DNA sequence: TGTGCCTGGAAAGGGGGCCCCGGGACAGGGAGCAATCAGCCCCAGCATTTT.

The J gene is TRBJ1-1, the V gene TRBV2, with TRBD1 as a possible D gene (6 bases). V lost 3 bases and J lost 11, with 16 bases in between. Germline V gives CDR1 SNHLY, CDR2 FYNNEI. This CDR3 has 13 residues. CDR3 amino acids: CASSDGGSLWAFF. The CDR3 bases are TGTGCCAGCAGTGATGGGGGCTCCCTTTGGGCTTTCTTT. The full variable domain, completed using reference TRBV2 and TRBJ1-1, is EPEVTQTPSHQVTQMGQEVILRCVPISNHLYFYWYRQILGQKVEFLVSFYNNEISEKSEIFDDQFSVERPDGSNFTLKIRSTKLEDSAMYFCASSDGGSLWAFFGQGTRLTVV.

The chain joins TRBV11-2 to TRBJ1-6; perhaps TRBD1 as D (6 bases). Deletions cut 5 bases from V and 9 bases from J, with 17 bases between. This CDR3 region has 15 residues. CDR1 is SGHAT and CDR2 is FQNNGV in the germline V gene. The CDR3 nucleotides are TGTGCCAGCAGCATATATTCAGGGGCTGGTTCACCCCTCCACTTT. Translating gives CASSIYSGAGSPLHF.

J is TRBJ1-1 and V is TRBV6-6; possible D gene TRBD1, 5 bases. The length of the CDR3 is 14 residues. Trimming left V 4 bases short and J 0 bases short, with 9 bases between. Germline assignment: CDR1 MNHNY and CDR2 SVGAGI (reference sequence). CDR3 DNA sequence: TGTGCCAGCAGTTTTGACAGCCTGAACACTGAAGCTTTCTTT. Translation gives CASSFDSLNTEAFF.

The V and J genes are TRBV27 and TRBJ2-7; 8 bases match TRBD1. V dropped 11 bases and J dropped 1; count of bases not matched to a gene: 7. This CDR3 comprises 13 residues. The germline V gene has CDR1 MNHEY and CDR2 SMNVEV (reference sequence). The CDR3 is CARPGTGSYEQYF. In DNA form, the CDR3 reads TGTGCCCGACCCGGGACAGGATCCTACGAGCAGTACTTC.

This chain connects TRBV5-1 to TRBJ2-7; the D is unclear. CDR1 is SGHRS and CDR2 is YFSETQ in the germline V gene. Trimming removed 7 bases at V and 0 bases at J, with 26 bases between. The CDR3 length is 18 residues. CDR3 protein: CASSQLWASGYSSYEQYF. As DNA, the CDR3 is TGCGCCAGCTCCCAGCTTTGGGCATCCGGCTACAGCTCCTACGAGCAGTACTTC.

The genes are TRBV7-9 and TRBJ1-1, with D perhaps TRBD1 (5 bases). Trimming shortened V by 0 bases and J by 2 bases, and 13 bases separated the two germline ends. The CDR3 is 16 residues long. Germline CDR1 is SEHNR and CDR2 is FQNEAQ (reference sequence). In DNA form, the CDR3 reads TGTGCCAGCAGCTTAGCGTTTCTGACAGATAACACTGAAGCTTTCTTT. This sequence encodes CASSLAFLTDNTEAFF.

In DNA, the CDR3 is TGTGCCAGCAGTGGACAGGGTCAGGGGGTGAACACTGAAGCTTTCTTT. It specifies CASSGQGQGVNTEAFF. V is TRBV25-1 and J is TRBJ1-1; 7 nucleotides line up with TRBD1. Per the germline V gene, CDR1 is MGHDK and CDR2 is SYGVNS. With 4 bases clipped from V and 0 bases from J, the junction kept 8 bases outside the gene matches. The length of the CDR3 is 16 residues.

This rearrangement joins TRBV10-3 to TRBJ2-3, with TRBD2 identical over 13 bases. V shed 4 bases, J shed 1 base, and the junction held 5 bases outside the gene matches. The V gene's germline CDR1 is ENHRY and CDR2 SYGVKD. The CDR3 spans 17 residues. CDR3 in DNA: TGTGCCATCAGTGTACTAGCGGGGGGGATTGGCACAGATACGCAGTATTTT. Encoded protein: CAISVLAGGIGTDTQYF.

The V gene is TRBV7-2, the J gene TRBJ1-1; D ambiguous. V lost 4 bases to trimming and J lost 5 bases, with 17 bases between them. The germline V gene encodes CDR1 SGHTA and CDR2 FQGNSA. The CDR3 has 15 residues. CDR3 sequence: CASSWRPGEKTEAFF. Here the CDR3 DNA reads TGTGCCAGCAGCTGGCGGCCCGGGGAGAAGACTGAAGCTTTCTTT.

The chain is built from TRBV7-9 and TRBJ2-6; 7 bases line up with TRBD1. The trim removed 11 bases at V and 4 bases at J, leaving 14 bases unmatched. This CDR3 is built from 16 residues. The germline CDR1 and CDR2 sequences are SEHNR and FQNEAQ (reference sequence). The CDR3 loop is CAQGRQGETGANVLTF. CDR3 coding DNA: TGTGCCCAAGGTCGACAGGGTGAAACCGGGGCCAACGTCCTGACTTTC.

Points on this clone: The conserved closing phenylalanine or tryptophan is absent in this CDR3, likely reflecting a read error. This chain joins TRBV27 and TRBJ1-1, with TRBD1 matching over 7 bases. Germline loops: CDR1 MNHEY, CDR2 SMNVEV (reference sequence). V shed 3 bases, J shed 1 base, and the junction held 8 bases outside the gene matches. This CDR3 is built from 16 residues. CDR3 region: CASSFLGTARNTEAFL. CDR3 coding DNA: TGTGCCAGCAGTTTCCTTGGGACAGCCAGGAACACTGAAGCTTTCCTT.

The chain joins TRBV5-5 to TRBJ1-4; 12 positions match TRBD1. V lost 5 bases, J lost 8 bases, and 10 bases stayed unmatched. The CDR3 has 16 amino acids. Germline values: CDR1 SGHKS, CDR2 YYEKEE (reference sequence). CDR3: CASRPGTGGDGEKLFF. The CDR3 DNA is TGTGCCAGCAGACCCGGGACAGGGGGCGACGGCGAAAAACTGTTTTTT.

Here the CDR3 reads CASRSQGNTEAFF. CDR3 in DNA: TGTGCCAGCAGATCGCAGGGGAACACTGAAGCTTTCTTT. V is TRBV6-6 and J is TRBJ1-1; D is possibly TRBD1 (5 bases). V shed 6 bases and J shed 1 base, with 9 bases lying between them. The germline CDR1 and CDR2 sequences are MNHNY and SVGAGI (reference sequence). The CDR3 spans 13 residues.

The chain carries TRBV11-2 and TRBJ2-1; D ambiguous. CDR3 length: 11 amino acids. Trimming took 6 bases from V and 8 from J, leaving 8 bases between them. Germline V gene sequence: CDR1 SGHAT, CDR2 FQNNGV. CDR3 in DNA: TGTGCCAGCAGGGCATTCGATGAGCAGTTCTTC. Protein sequence: CASRAFDEQFF.

V usage is TRBV9 and J usage is TRBJ2-1; 7 positions match TRBD2. This CDR3 has 15 amino acids. The J segment lost 3 bases and the V segment lost 3 bases, leaving 6 bases of the junction unmatched. The germline CDR1 and CDR2 sequences are SGDLS and YYNGEE. The CDR3 nucleotides are TGTGCCAGCAGCGCCCACGGGGGGAACTACAATGAGCAGTTCTTC. It codes for CASSAHGGNYNEQFF.

The rearrangement joins TRBV2 to TRBJ1-4; D gene uncertain. There are 15 residues in the CDR3. Germline CDR1 and CDR2: SNHLY and FYNNEI. V lost 3 bases to trimming and J lost 6 bases, with 14 bases between them. CDR3 sequence reads: CASSESMWRYEKLFF. In DNA form, the CDR3 reads TGTGCCAGCAGTGAGTCGATGTGGAGGTATGAAAAACTGTTTTTT.

The chain is built from TRBV9 and TRBJ1-1; D is unresolved. In germline, CDR1 is SGDLS, CDR2 YYNGEE. V shed 0 bases and J shed 1 base, with 7 bases lying between them. The CDR3 is 14 amino acids. CDR3 in amino acids: CASSVALANTEAFF. Here the CDR3 DNA reads TGTGCCAGCAGCGTAGCCTTGGCGAACACTGAAGCTTTCTTT.

The CDR3 DNA is TGTGCCAGCAGCGCCACTAGCGTTCTAGTGTACGAGCAGTACTTC. Translation gives CASSATSVLVYEQYF. J is TRBJ2-7 and V is TRBV7-2, with 7 bases matching TRBD2. The length of the CDR3 is 15 residues. Germline V gene data show CDR1 as SGHTA and CDR2 as FQGNSA. The ends lost 5 bases at V and 4 bases at J; junction bases unmatched: 11.